The present T cell receptor beta chain was sequenced within a study of radiation and T cells in renal cell carcinoma. Overall study: Nephrectomy followed 15 Gy stereotactic body radiation by 4 weeks. Study results and limitations: From baseline, blood top tumor clonotypes peaked at 2 weeks post-radiation. Baseline intratumoral clonotype presence is unknown without pretreatment biopsies.

Documented time point: blood 2 weeks post-SBRT. Treatment: 15 Gy SBRT to primary tumor, nephrectomy 4 weeks later. The patient's renal cell carcinoma had clear cell pathology. This table comes from immunoSEQ multiplex PCR, and its TCRdb copy is limited to in-frame clones, with some not included. The data contain about 120,000 clones, 70% to 90% of them singletons. Per germline, CDR1 SGDLS and CDR2 YYNGEE. The CDR3 contains 17 residues. Trimming removed 3 bases from V and 4 bases from J, with 19 bases in between. About this clone itself: No antigen is known for it.

The sequencing used blood, collected from a patient whose treatment included radiotherapy and nephrectomy. This clonotype was obtained from a woman aged 55-75 years with renal cell carcinoma. The V gene is TRBV9, the J gene TRBJ2-2; D is possibly TRBD1 or TRBD2 (7 bases each). CDR3: CASSAPVQGGATGELFF. Written as DNA, the CDR3 is TGTGCCAGCAGCGCCCCGGTTCAGGGGGGGGCCACCGGGGAGCTGTTTTTT.